This T cell receptor (beta chain) comes out of a study of OX40 agonist ivuxolimab in advanced cancers. Study information: Ivuxolimab is a fully human IgG2 antibody that activates OX40 (CD134). Study-wide points: Clonal expansion was seen in CD4+ and CD8+ blood T cells by week 6 at 0.1 to 3.0 mg/kg. Nonresponders, in some cases, also had low normalized T-cell clonal expansion.

Produced via immunoSEQ multiplex PCR; TCRdb's table is partial and in-frame only. The sample lists approximately 80,000 clones; about nine tenths were seen once. About this clone itself: Its specificity is unknown.

Per the germline V gene, CDR1 is SGDLS and CDR2 is YYNGEE. V was shortened by 1 base and J by 5 bases, with 0 bases between the two germline ends. The CDR3 loop spans 11 amino acids. The chain recombines TRBV9 with TRBJ1-4; no definite D call. Material: CD4+ or CD8+ T cells sorted from blood, obtained in a trial of the OX40 agonist ivuxolimab. The TCR comes from an adult with an advanced solid tumor such as melanoma, head and neck, liver or kidney cancer. CDR3 loop: CASSVNEKLFF. The CDR3 DNA sequence: TGTGCCAGCAGCGTAAATGAAAAACTGTTTTTT.